One sample yielded the 5 T cell receptor beta chains listed below, sequenced in a study of blood T cell repertoires in COVID-19. Sequenced by immunoSEQ multiplex PCR; TCRdb stores in-frame clones only, minus some. The sample carries tens of thousands of clones, around 80% recorded once. Sequences were obtained from peripheral blood. The source is a man aged 55-75 years in a cohort sampled during active COVID-19.

The V and J genes are TRBV3-1 (or the pseudogene TRBV3-2) and TRBJ1-1; no firm D call. The CDR3 spans 15 residues. The germline CDR1 and CDR2 sequences are LGHDT and YNNKEL (reference sequence). V was clipped by 1 base and J by 5 bases, with 14 bases between them. The CDR3 DNA sequence: TGTGCCAGCAGCCAAGGAGGGCAGGCTCGGACTGAAGCTTTCTTT. Translated: CASSQGGQARTEAFF.

The chain carries TRBV19 and TRBJ2-5, with 8 bases that match TRBD2. The CDR3 is 13 amino acids. Germline lookup yields CDR1 LNHDA and CDR2 SQIVND (reference sequence). V lost 5 bases to trimming and J lost 5 bases; unmatched junction nucleotides: 4. The CDR3 loop is CASSWSGGETQYF. The DNA for the CDR3 is TGTGCCAGTAGTTGGTCGGGAGGGGAGACCCAGTACTTC. Drawing the rest from reference TRBV19 and TRBJ2-5, the complete variable domain is DGGITQSPKYLFRKEGQNVTLSCEQNLNHDAMYWYRQDPGQGLRLIYYSQIVNDFQKGDIAEGYSVSREKKESFPLTVTSAQKNPTAFYLCASSWSGGETQYFGPGTRLLVL.

Here the CDR3 reads CASSDSAANEQFF. The CDR3, as DNA: TGTGCCAGCAGTGACTCGGCGGCTAATGAGCAGTTCTTC. J is TRBJ2-1 and V is TRBV6-4; D is undetermined. Per the germline V gene, CDR1 is MRHNA and CDR2 is SNTAGT. This CDR3 region has 13 residues. V lost 0 bases and J lost 7, with 7 bases in between.

This chain uses TRBV28 with TRBJ1-1; 10 bases are a match to TRBD1. Trimming removed 8 bases from V and 5 bases from J; junction bases left unmatched: 5. Germline CDR1 and CDR2: MDHEN and SYDVKM. The CDR3 has 13 residues. CDR3 in amino acids: CASHWTGGTEAFF. Written as DNA, the CDR3 is TGTGCCAGCCATTGGACAGGGGGGACTGAAGCTTTCTTT.

The chain employs TRBV6-6 and TRBJ2-6; TRBD1 aligns across 11 bases. This CDR3 region has 17 residues. The V gene's germline CDR1 is MNHNY and CDR2 SVGAGI (reference sequence). Trimming cost V 7 bases and J 2 bases; bases outside gene matches: 7. The CDR3 loop reads CASTRTGGRPGANVLTF. The DNA for the CDR3 is TGTGCCAGCACTCGGACAGGGGGCCGCCCTGGGGCCAACGTCCTGACTTTC.